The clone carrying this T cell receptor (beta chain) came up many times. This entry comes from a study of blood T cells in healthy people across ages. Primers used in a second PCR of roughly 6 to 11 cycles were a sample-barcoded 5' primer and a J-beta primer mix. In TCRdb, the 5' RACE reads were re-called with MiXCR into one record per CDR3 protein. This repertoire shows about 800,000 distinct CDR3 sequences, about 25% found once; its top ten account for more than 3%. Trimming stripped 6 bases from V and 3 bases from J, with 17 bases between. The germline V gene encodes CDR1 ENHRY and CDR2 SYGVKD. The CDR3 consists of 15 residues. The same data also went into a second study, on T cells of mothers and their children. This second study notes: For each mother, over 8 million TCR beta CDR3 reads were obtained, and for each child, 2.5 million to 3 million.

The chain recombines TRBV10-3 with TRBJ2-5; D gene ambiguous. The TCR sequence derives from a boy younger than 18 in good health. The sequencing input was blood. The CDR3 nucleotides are TGTGCCATCAGCAGTGGCATCGGGTTGGAAGAGACCCAGTACTTC. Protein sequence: CAISSGIGLEETQYF.